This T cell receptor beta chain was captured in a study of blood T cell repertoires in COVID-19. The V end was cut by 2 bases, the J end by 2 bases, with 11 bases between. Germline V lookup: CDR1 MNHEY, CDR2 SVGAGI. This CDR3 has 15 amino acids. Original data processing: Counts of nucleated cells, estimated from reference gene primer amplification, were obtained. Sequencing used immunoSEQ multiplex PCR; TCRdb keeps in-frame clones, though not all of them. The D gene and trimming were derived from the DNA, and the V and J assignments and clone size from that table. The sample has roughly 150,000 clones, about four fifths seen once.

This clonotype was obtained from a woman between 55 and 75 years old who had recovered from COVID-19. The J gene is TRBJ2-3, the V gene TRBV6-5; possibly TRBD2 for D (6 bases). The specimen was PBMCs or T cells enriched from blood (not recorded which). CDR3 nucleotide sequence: TGTGCCAGCAGTTACGGACTAAGGACCACAGATACGCAGTATTTT. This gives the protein CASSYGLRTTDTQYF.